The 32 T cell receptor beta chains below were found in one sample sequenced in a study of T-cell memory formation after mild COVID-19. One entry per CDR3 protein, called by TCRdb with MiXCR from the 5' RACE reads. Of approximately 400,000 distinct CDR3 sequences listed, roughly 18% are singletons. The sample was PBMCs or a T cell subset sorted from them (not recorded which). These TCRs come from a man between 18 and 29 years old who had mild COVID-19 (a few samples of this study predate the infection). Cell type and time point are not known.

Ten or more counts support this clonotype. The V gene is TRBV27, the J gene TRBJ2-7; 7 bases line up with TRBD2. This CDR3 is built from 13 residues. Germline trimming cut 3 bases from V and 11 bases from J; bases unmatched to any gene: 10. Per germline, CDR1 MNHEY and CDR2 SMNVEV (reference sequence). CDR3 protein: CASSLGGVEIEYF. The CDR3 DNA follows: TGTGCCAGCAGTTTGGGAGGGGTTGAGATTGAGTACTTC.

This clonotype was found many times. The chain joins TRBV4-1 to TRBJ2-7; D may be TRBD1 (6 bases). The CDR3 is made up of 15 amino acids. Trimming removed 8 bases from V and 2 bases from J, with 19 bases in between. Germline CDR1 and CDR2: MGHRA and YSYEKL. The CDR3: CASRPGELNTYEQYF. In nucleotides, the CDR3 is TGCGCCAGCCGCCCAGGGGAGCTTAACACCTACGAGCAGTACTTC.

This sequence joins TRBV5-5 and TRBJ2-7, with 7 nucleotides matching TRBD1. The trim removed 5 bases at V and 5 bases at J, leaving 10 bases unmatched. Germline CDR1 reads SGHKS; CDR2 reads YYEKEE (reference sequence). This CDR3 is built from 14 residues. The CDR3 here is CASRSSSTGNEQYV. The CDR3 DNA reads TGTGCCAGCAGGTCTTCGTCGACAGGGAACGAGCAGTACGTC.

In DNA, the CDR3 is TGCGCCAGCAGCCAAGAGAGGACAGGGGGCGCGGATGAGCAGTTCTTC. This codes for CASSQERTGGADEQFF. The J gene is TRBJ2-1, the V gene TRBV4-3, with 11 bases matching TRBD1. Germline V gives CDR1 LGHNA, CDR2 YSLEER. CDR3 length equals 16 residues. V lost 0 bases, J lost 8 bases, and 6 bases stayed unmatched.

This chain joins TRBV20-1 and TRBJ2-4, with unresolved D. The CDR3 runs to 15 residues. The germline V and J ends were trimmed by 1 base and 3 bases, with 13 bases remaining between them. Germline V CDR1 and CDR2: DFQATT, SNEGSKA (reference sequence). In DNA, the CDR3 is TGCAGTGCTAGAGTCTCCAATCCAGGCAAAAACATTCAGTACTTC. It translates to CSARVSNPGKNIQYF.

This clonotype has only a few counts. The chain recombines TRBV7-7 with TRBJ1-2; the D gene is possibly TRBD1 (6 bases). V lost 3 bases to trimming and J lost 8 bases, with 13 bases between them. CDR1 and CDR2 from the germline V gene are SSHAT and FNYEAQ (reference sequence). CDR3 length equals 13 residues. CDR3: CASSFRGQRGYTF. CDR3 coding DNA: TGTGCCAGCAGCTTCCGGGGGCAGAGGGGCTACACCTTC.

This clonotype turned up a few times. The CDR3 DNA follows: TGTGCCAGCAGCTCCCAGGCGGGGGGGCCCACAGATACGCAGTATTTT. This gives the protein CASSSQAGGPTDTQYF. The chain carries TRBV7-3 and TRBJ2-3; 9 positions match TRBD2. The V and J ends lost 4 bases and 2 bases, in that order; junction bases with no gene match: 7. Germline V gene lookup returns CDR1 SGHTA and CDR2 FQGTGA. The CDR3 totals 16 residues.

This clonotype has a handful of counts. In DNA, the CDR3 is TGCGCCAGCAGCCAGCCAGGGGGAACAGAGACCCAGTACTTC. Translating gives CASSQPGGTETQYF. This chain connects TRBV4-1 to TRBJ2-5; the match to TRBD1 covers 7 bases. Unmatched junction bases numbered 5, after V lost 3 bases and J lost 4 bases. This CDR3 region has 14 residues. The germline V gene encodes CDR1 MGHRA and CDR2 YSYEKL.

V gene TRBV20-1 combines with J gene TRBJ2-3; D might be TRBD2 (6 bases). The CDR3 totals 15 residues. The V end was cut by 5 bases, the J end by 2 bases, with 17 bases between. CDR1 and CDR2 (germline): DFQATT, SNEGSKA (reference sequence). The CDR3 bases are TGCAGTGCTCTGGCAGGAGGGTCCTACACAGATACGCAGTATTTT. This gives the protein CSALAGGSYTDTQYF.

This clonotype was seen a single time. The DNA for the CDR3 is TGCGCCAGCAGCCAAGGACCCAATGAGCAGTTCTTC. Protein sequence: CASSQGPNEQFF. The V and J genes are TRBV5-1 and TRBJ2-1; unclear D gene. The CDR3 runs 12 residues. Germline V gene sequence: CDR1 SGHRS, CDR2 YFSETQ. With 4 bases removed from V and 6 bases from J, the gap between germline ends came to 8 bases. The full variable domain, completed using reference TRBV5-1 and TRBJ2-1, is KAGVTQTPRYLIKTRGQQVTLSCSPISGHRSVSWYQQTPGQGLQFLFEYFSETQRNKGNFPGRFSGRQFSNSRSEMNVSTLELGDSALYLCASSQGPNEQFFGPGTRLTVL.

This clonotype has ten or more counts. This chain links TRBV9 with TRBJ2-1; unclear D gene. This CDR3 region has 14 residues. CDR1 and CDR2 (germline): SGDLS, YYNGEE. Trimming took 0 bases from V and 0 from J, leaving 4 bases between them. The CDR3 is CASSVGSSYNEQFF. CDR3 DNA sequence: TGTGCCAGCAGCGTAGGTAGCTCCTACAATGAGCAGTTCTTC.

This clonotype occurred many times. V gene TRBV9 combines with J gene TRBJ2-7; D is unclear. Germline V gene sequence: CDR1 SGDLS, CDR2 YYNGEE. V was trimmed by 0 bases and J by 3 bases, leaving 13 bases between them. This CDR3 region has 15 residues. As DNA, the CDR3 is TGTGCCAGCAGCGTAGTGCCCGGGCCCGACTACGAGCAGTACTTC. Translated, it gives CASSVVPGPDYEQYF.

This clonotype was seen more than once but under ten times. This chain joins TRBV5-1 and TRBJ2-5; weak D call: TRBD1 (7 bases). In germline, CDR1 is SGHRS, CDR2 YFSETQ. This CDR3 region has 15 residues. V dropped 6 bases and J dropped 4 bases, with 19 bases sitting between them. CDR3 sequence: CASIRDSGQVETQYF. In nucleotides, the CDR3 is TGCGCCAGCATCCGGGACAGCGGGCAGGTAGAGACCCAGTACTTC. Looking up the rest from reference TRBV5-1 and TRBJ2-5 gives the full variable domain: KAGVTQTPRYLIKTRGQQVTLSCSPISGHRSVSWYQQTPGQGLQFLFEYFSETQRNKGNFPGRFSGRQFSNSRSEMNVSTLELGDSALYLCASIRDSGQVETQYFGPGTRLLVL.

There are a few counts of this clonotype. This chain connects TRBV5-1 to TRBJ1-1, with TRBD1 matching 7 bases. V lost 5 bases to trimming and J lost 1 base; unmatched junction nucleotides: 5. This CDR3 spans 14 amino acids. Germline values: CDR1 SGHRS, CDR2 YFSETQ. For the CDR3, the DNA is TGCGCCAGCAGAGAGGGACAGCCGAACACTGAAGCTTTCTTT. It specifies CASREGQPNTEAFF. Full variable domain (missing parts from reference TRBV5-1 and TRBJ1-1): KAGVTQTPRYLIKTRGQQVTLSCSPISGHRSVSWYQQTPGQGLQFLFEYFSETQRNKGNFPGRFSGRQFSNSRSEMNVSTLELGDSALYLCASREGQPNTEAFFGQGTRLTVV.

This clonotype was observed a few times. The chain recombines TRBV27 with TRBJ2-2; D assignment may be TRBD1 or TRBD2 (5 bases each). Per the germline V gene, CDR1 is MNHEY and CDR2 is SMNVEV (reference sequence). Trimming took 3 bases from V and 2 from J, leaving 10 bases between them. This CDR3 contains 15 residues. The CDR3 loop is CASSLAGSNTGELFF. The CDR3, as DNA: TGTGCCAGCAGTTTGGCAGGGAGTAACACCGGGGAGCTGTTTTTT.

The rearrangement uses TRBV30 and TRBJ2-7; no reliable D call. The CDR3 totals 13 residues. Germline-derived CDR1 and CDR2 are GTSNPN and SVGIG (reference sequence). V lost 0 bases, J lost 3 bases, and 9 bases lay in between. In nucleotides, the CDR3 is TGTGCCTGGAGTGTTCAGTTACTCTACGAGCAGTACTTC. The encoded protein is CAWSVQLLYEQYF.

The J gene is TRBJ1-4, the V gene TRBV4-3, with TRBD1 matching over 8 bases. V lost 2 bases and J lost 12; bases outside the gene matches: 11. CDR1 and CDR2 (germline): LGHNA, YSLEER. The CDR3 has 15 amino acids. The DNA for the CDR3 is TGCGCCAGCAGCCAAAAAAGGGGACAGGTAGTCGAACTGTTTTTT. Amino acids: CASSQKRGQVVELFF.

This clonotype was observed a few times. This chain links TRBV28 with TRBJ1-2; D remains ambiguous. Germline V CDR1 and CDR2: MDHEN, SYDVKM. Trimming shortened V by 3 bases and J by 8 bases, and 13 bases separated the two germline ends. The CDR3 is 13 residues long. CDR3 residues: CASSLNPPLGYTF. In DNA, the CDR3 is TGTGCCAGCAGTTTGAACCCACCATTGGGCTACACCTTC.

With respect to this clonotype: A read error may produce the germline difference seen at one junction end. The gene calls are TRBV11-3 and TRBJ1-5, with D possibly TRBD1 on 6 matching bases. The germline gives CDR1 SGHNT, CDR2 YENEEA. The CDR3 consists of 22 residues. CDR3 nucleotide sequence: TGTGCCAGAAGCTTATACTGTACGGAGACAATTGGACAGAAGATTAGCAATCAGCCCCAGCATTTT. Translating gives CARSLYCTETIGQKISNQPQHF.

In this sample, this clonotype turned up a few times. V and J are TRBV7-2 and TRBJ2-3; 7 bases agree with TRBD1. V lost 5 bases to trimming and J lost 5 bases; unmatched junction nucleotides: 4. Germline V lookup: CDR1 SGHTA, CDR2 FQGNSA. The CDR3 is 13 amino acids. The CDR3 DNA is TGTGCCAGCAGCAAGCAGGGGGAAGATACGCAGTATTTT. This gives the protein CASSKQGEDTQYF.

This clonotype was found a few times. The rearrangement joins TRBV7-2 to TRBJ1-6, with a weak D call TRBD1 (5 bases). V lost 5 bases to trimming and J lost 7 bases, with 12 bases between them. The CDR3 contains 14 residues. The germline CDR1 and CDR2 sequences are SGHTA and FQGNSA. The CDR3 sequence is CASSGWGGNSPLHF. DNA of the CDR3: TGTGCCAGCAGCGGATGGGGGGGAAATTCACCCCTCCACTTT.

The chain couples TRBV28 to TRBJ2-1, with a possible D match to TRBD2 (7 bases). Germline values: CDR1 MDHEN, CDR2 SYDVKM. This CDR3 contains 16 residues. The germline V and J ends were trimmed by 5 bases and 3 bases, with 17 bases remaining between them. CDR3 sequence: CASSPLGGGVYNEQFF. The CDR3 nucleotides read TGTGCCAGCAGTCCCCTTGGGGGGGGCGTCTACAATGAGCAGTTCTTC.

This chain joins TRBV7-8 and TRBJ1-4; D unresolved. CDR3 size: 13 residues. CDR1 is SGHVS, CDR2 FQNEAQ, per germline. Between the trimmed V and J ends, which lost 3 bases and 8 bases, there was a span of 10 bases. The CDR3 coding sequence is TGTGCCAGCAGCTTGGCAGAATACGAAAAACTGTTTTTT. Its translation: CASSLAEYEKLFF.

This clonotype was counted between two and nine times. The V and J genes are TRBV19 and TRBJ1-5, with no clear D. The CDR3 runs to 13 residues. V was trimmed by 5 bases and J by 7 bases, leaving 12 bases between them. Germline V lookup: CDR1 LNHDA, CDR2 SQIVND (reference sequence). The CDR3 DNA reads as TGTGCCAGTAGTTCTGTGAGCGGACAGCCCCAGCATTTT. Residues: CASSSVSGQPQHF.

The rearrangement links TRBV5-6 to TRBJ2-3; 7 bases agree with TRBD1. The germline V gene has CDR1 SGHDT and CDR2 YYEEEE. V lost 4 bases, J lost 4 bases, and 3 bases stayed unmatched. The CDR3 spans 13 residues. CDR3 protein: CASSRGGPDTQYF. The CDR3 nucleotides read TGTGCCAGCAGCCGAGGGGGCCCAGATACGCAGTATTTT.

The chain couples TRBV19 to TRBJ1-2; 8 nucleotides agree with TRBD1. The CDR3 sequence is 13 residues long. V trimming: 10 bases; J trimming: 7 bases; junction bases outside the gene matches: 11. Germline V gene sequence: CDR1 LNHDA, CDR2 SQIVND (reference sequence). This chain's CDR3 is CATHTPDRAGYTF. CDR3 sequence (DNA): TGTGCCACCCATACGCCGGACAGGGCTGGCTACACCTTC.

This clonotype was seen just once. The V gene is TRBV21-1, the J gene TRBJ1-6. TRBV21-1 is an annotated pseudogene. The CDR3 length is 16 residues. In DNA, the CDR3 is TGTGCCAGCAGCAAAAGGTCAGATAGTTATAATTCACCCCTCCACTTT. This codes for CASSKRSDSYNSPLHF.

J is TRBJ2-2 and V is TRBV25-1, with D uncertain. The CDR3 runs to 14 residues. V lost 4 bases and J 0 bases, leaving 6 bases between the germline ends. The germline V gene encodes CDR1 MGHDK and CDR2 SYGVNS. CDR3: CASSAHPNTGELFF. CDR3 nucleotide sequence: TGTGCCAGCAGTGCTCACCCGAACACCGGGGAGCTGTTTTTT. Full variable domain (rest looked up from reference TRBV25-1 and TRBJ2-2): EADIYQTPRYLVIGTGKKITLECSQTMGHDKMYWYQQDPGMELHLIHYSYGVNSTEKGDLSSESTVSRIRTEHFPLTLESARPSHTSQYLCASSAHPNTGELFFGEGSRLTVL.

This clonotype has just one count. V is TRBV6-5 and J is TRBJ2-7; 10 bases align to TRBD1. Germline V lookup: CDR1 MNHEY, CDR2 SVGAGI. CDR3 size: 15 residues. J lost 6 bases, V lost 2 bases, and 7 bases had no gene match. The CDR3 DNA sequence: TGTGCCAGCAGTTACCGGACAGGGGGTGAAGTCGAGCAGTACTTC. This gives the protein CASSYRTGGEVEQYF.

For this clonotype: Germline and junction disagree at one end, which may indicate a read error. The chain uses TRBV11-2 and TRBJ2-2; D is perhaps TRBD2 (6 bases). The germline V gene has CDR1 SGHAT and CDR2 FQNNGV. The CDR3 contains 14 residues. The CDR3 DNA sequence: TGTGCCAGCCGGGGACTTCGAAACACCGTGGAGCTGTTTTTT. It specifies CASRGLRNTVELFF.

V gene TRBV4-2 combines with J gene TRBJ2-3; a weak D match, TRBD2 (6 bases). The ends were cut back, 1 base at V and 0 bases at J, with 17 bases in the middle. Germline V gene sequence: CDR1 LGHNA, CDR2 YNFKEQ. This CDR3 region has 18 residues. CDR3 residues: CASSQVSSGLRSTDTQYF. The CDR3 DNA is TGTGCCAGCAGCCAAGTCTCGTCGGGACTGCGTAGCACAGATACGCAGTATTTT.

V and J are TRBV7-3 and TRBJ2-2; the D call may be TRBD1 or TRBD2 (5 bases each). The germline V gene has CDR1 SGHTA and CDR2 FQGTGA. The CDR3 contains 16 residues. Trimming took 5 bases from V and 0 from J, leaving 13 bases between them. CDR3 residues: CASSRPGTTNTGELFF. CDR3 bases: TGTGCCAGCAGCAGACCCGGGACGACGAACACCGGGGAGCTGTTTTTT.